The 19 T cell receptor beta chains reported below all come from one sample, sequenced in a study of CD8 T cells in ankylosing spondylitis. Via MiXCR, TCRdb re-called the 5' RACE reads, giving one row per CDR3 protein. This repertoire shows under 150,000 distinct CDR3 sequences, roughly 8.8% found once; its top ten account for approximately 3.3%. Sequenced sample: blood, either unsorted or a sorted T cell fraction (not recorded which). The receptors stem from a male donor with ankylosing spondylitis or in good health (not recorded which).

This clonotype was detected many times. The chain uses TRBV6-5 and TRBJ2-4, with 8 bases fitting TRBD1. This CDR3 spans 14 amino acids. The V segment lost 4 bases and the J segment 4 bases; nucleotides outside the gene matches: 3. Germline-derived CDR1 and CDR2 are MNHEY and SVGAGI. The chain's CDR3 is CASSLQGEKNIQYF. CDR3 sequence (DNA): TGTGCCAGCAGTTTACAGGGGGAGAAAAACATTCAGTACTTC.

This rearrangement joins TRBV20-1 to TRBJ2-5; the D gene could be TRBD1 or TRBD2 (5 bases each). Deletions cut 6 bases from V and 0 bases from J, with 11 bases between. The length of the CDR3 is 13 residues. CDR1 and CDR2 (germline): DFQATT, SNEGSKA (reference sequence). The CDR3 here is CSAVEGNQETQYF. The CDR3, as DNA: TGCAGTGCCGTAGAGGGGAACCAAGAGACCCAGTACTTC.

This clonotype has only a few counts. A read error may account for a junction end that differs from germline. V and J are TRBV6-5 and TRBJ2-7; the D is unclear. This CDR3 has 13 residues. In germline, CDR1 is MNHEY, CDR2 SVGAGI. This CDR3 is CASSDSPAYEQYF. The DNA for the CDR3 is TGTGCCAGCAGTGACTCTCCCGCCTACGAGCAGTACTTC.

This clonotype was detected a few times. The DNA of the CDR3 is TGTGCCAGCAGCTTGGGGGGATTTAGCACAGATACGCAGTATTTT. Residues: CASSLGGFSTDTQYF. The chain joins TRBV5-4 to TRBJ2-3; D gene ambiguous. CDR3 length: 15 residues. V was cut by 0 bases and J by 0 bases, with 8 bases left in between. Germline loops: CDR1 SGHNT, CDR2 YYREEE (reference sequence).

There are many counts of this clonotype. The chain combines TRBV5-1 with TRBJ2-1, with D possibly matching TRBD2 (5 bases). Germline CDR1 SGHRS, CDR2 YFSETQ. The CDR3 has 15 residues. Trimming removed 4 bases from V and 3 bases from J, with 14 bases in between. The CDR3, as DNA: TGCGCCAGCAGCCCCAAGAGGGAGCACTACAATGAGCAGTTCTTC. Translating gives CASSPKREHYNEQFF.

This clonotype showed up many times. The chain has TRBV7-6 and TRBJ2-5; 8 bases match TRBD2. The germline gives CDR1 SGHVS, CDR2 FNYEAQ. CDR3 length: 15 residues. The V segment lost 1 base and the J segment 3 bases; nucleotides outside the gene matches: 4. CDR3 bases: TGTGCCAGCAGCTTAGTAGGGACTAGTAAAGAGACCCAGTACTTC. Residues: CASSLVGTSKETQYF. Full variable domain (outside the CDR3, taken from reference TRBV7-6 and TRBJ2-5): GAGVSQSPRYKVTKRGQDVALRCDPISGHVSLYWYRQALGQGPEFLTYFNYEAQQDKSGLPNDRFSAERPEGSISTLTIQRTEQRDSAMYRCASSLVGTSKETQYFGPGTRLLVL.

V and J are TRBV4-2 and TRBJ1-1, with a weak D call TRBD1 (5 bases). The CDR3 length is 15 residues. Germline V lookup: CDR1 LGHNA, CDR2 YNFKEQ. V was pared by 1 base and J by 1 base, with 10 bases between. The DNA for the CDR3 is TGTGCCAGCAGCCAAGGGGACGGAGAGAACACTGAAGCTTTCTTT. This translates into CASSQGDGENTEAFF.

Regarding this clonotype: An end of the junction does not agree with germline; a read error may underlie this. The chain is built from TRBV20-1 and TRBJ2-2; 13 nucleotides agree with TRBD2. Germline values: CDR1 DFQATT, CDR2 SNEGSKA (reference sequence). The CDR3 totals 16 residues. CDR3 sequence reads: CCARGPGLAGYGELFF. CDR3 coding DNA: TGCTGTGCTAGGGGCCCGGGACTAGCGGGATACGGGGAGCTGTTTTTT.

This rearrangement joins TRBV12-3 or TRBV12-4 to TRBJ2-1, with TRBD2 matching over 12 bases. V lost 4 bases to trimming and J lost 8 bases; unmatched junction nucleotides: 9. The length of the CDR3 is 16 residues. This chain's CDR3 is CASSSLTSGSADEQFF. The CDR3 DNA reads TGTGCCAGCAGTTCCTTGACTAGCGGGAGTGCGGATGAGCAGTTCTTC.

A word on this clonotype: A read error may be the cause here, since a much bigger clone is one base away. This chain links TRBV20-1 with TRBJ2-7; D unclear. CDR1 is DFQATT, CDR2 SNEGSKA, per germline (reference sequence). The CDR3 length is 16 residues. Here the CDR3 DNA reads TGCTGTGCTAGAGTAGAAGGAATAGGCCTACGAAACGAGCAGTACTTC. Protein product: CCARVEGIGLRNEQYF.

This clonotype was counted a few times. V usage is TRBV20-1 and J usage is TRBJ2-2; 10 bases are shared with TRBD2. After removal of 1 base from V and 5 bases from J, the junction contained 1 base not matched to a gene. Germline V CDR1 and CDR2: DFQATT, SNEGSKA (reference sequence). The CDR3 covers 14 residues. In DNA form, the CDR3 reads TGCAGTGCTAGAGCTAGCGGGAGTACCGGGGAGCTGTTTTTT. The encoded protein is CSARASGSTGELFF.

This clonotype showed up just a few times. The chain has TRBV18 and TRBJ2-7; 9 bases match TRBD1. The germline CDR1 and CDR2 sequences are KGHSH and LQKENI. The CDR3 has 18 residues. V shed 6 bases and J 5 bases; nucleotides not matched to a gene: 20. The CDR3 coding sequence is TGTGCCAGCTCCCCGACGAGAACCCGGGACAGGGTGTCGGACGAGCAGTACTTC. Residues: CASSPTRTRDRVSDEQYF.

This clonotype was detected a few times. The genes are TRBV7-2 and TRBJ1-4; no firm D call. The CDR3 extends over 16 amino acids. CDR1 and CDR2 (germline): SGHTA, FQGNSA. The V end was cut by 5 bases, the J end by 2 bases, with 15 bases between. The CDR3: CASSPSRHGTNEKLFF. The CDR3 nucleotides are TGTGCCAGCAGCCCGTCACGTCATGGCACTAATGAAAAACTGTTTTTT.

This clonotype was recorded at least ten times. Germline and junction disagree at one end, which may indicate a read error. This chain uses TRBV11-2 with TRBJ2-4, with 13 bases that match TRBD2. Germline V gene sequence: CDR1 SGHAT, CDR2 FQNNGV. The CDR3 loop spans 21 amino acids. The CDR3 nucleotides read TGTGCCAGCAGCGTAGATACTAGGACTAGCGGGAGACCTGGGGCCAAAAACATTCAGTACTTC. This codes for CASSVDTRTSGRPGAKNIQYF.

A word on this clonotype: A read error may be the cause here, since a much bigger clone is one base away. The V call is TRBV4-3, the J call TRBJ2-7; D may be TRBD1 (5 bases). Germline CDR1 and CDR2: LGHNA and YSLEER. This CDR3 has 14 amino acids. Trimming took 2 bases from V and 8 from J, leaving 16 bases between them. The CDR3 protein is CASSQQGWTGKQYF. CDR3 nucleotides: TGCGCCAGCAGCCAACAGGGTTGGACGGGTAAGCAGTACTTC.

This clonotype was counted at least ten times. The chain employs TRBV4-3 and TRBJ2-5; no reliable D call. CDR3 length: 20 residues. Trimming removed 1 base from V and 1 base from J, with 25 bases in between. Germline V CDR1 and CDR2: LGHNA, YSLEER. CDR3 residues: CASSQVLFSNLEFAQETQYF. CDR3 DNA: TGCGCCAGCAGCCAAGTTTTATTCTCGAACCTGGAATTCGCCCAAGAGACCCAGTACTTC.

This clonotype came up many times. V and J are TRBV2 and TRBJ2-1; 8 positions agree with TRBD2. CDR3 length: 15 residues. V lost 1 base, J lost 4 bases, and 3 bases stayed unmatched. The V gene's germline CDR1 is SNHLY and CDR2 FYNNEI. The CDR3 sequence: CASSEEASGYNEQFF. DNA for the CDR3: TGTGCCAGCAGTGAAGAGGCTAGCGGGTACAATGAGCAGTTCTTC.

This clonotype was counted many times. This rearrangement joins TRBV5-1 to TRBJ2-1; 10 bases fit TRBD2. After removal of 2 bases from V and 6 bases from J, the junction contained 5 bases not matched to a gene. The length of the CDR3 is 15 residues. Germline lookup yields CDR1 SGHRS and CDR2 YFSETQ. The CDR3 region is CASSLAGGDGNEQFF. CDR3 DNA sequence: TGCGCCAGCAGCTTAGCGGGAGGGGATGGCAATGAGCAGTTCTTC.

As for this clonotype: This may be a read error, as it is one base from a much larger clone. The rearrangement joins TRBV7-2 to TRBJ2-1; TRBD2 might be the D (6 bases). Germline lookup yields CDR1 SGHTA and CDR2 FQGNSA. This CDR3 has 15 residues. The CDR3 coding sequence is TGTGCCAGCAGCTTAGTAGCGGACAAATACAATGAGCACTTCTTC. Amino acid sequence: CASSLVADKYNEHFF.